This paragraph reports one T cell receptor (beta chain). Its antigen is still unknown. Sequencing used immunoSEQ multiplex PCR; TCRdb keeps in-frame clones, though not all of them. The table records some 2,500,000 clones, about nine tenths of them present only once. The sample originates from a study of shared clonotypes between healthy human individuals. Regarding the study as a whole: Shared clonotypes across all four donors exceeded non-shared ones in generation probability.

Germline-derived CDR1 and CDR2 are MGHRA and YSYEKL. The CDR3 has 15 amino acids. V lost 0 bases to trimming and J lost 4 bases, with 12 bases between them. The material sequenced was naive CD4+ T cells from PBMCs. Subset reported: CD45RA+ positively selected. This chain connects TRBV4-1 to TRBJ1-2; D uncertain. The source is a man aged 18 to 30 in good health. Some clones in this sample may be carry-over from other donors' samples. The CDR3 region is CASSQDPVPGYGYTF. The CDR3 coding sequence is TGCGCCAGCAGCCAAGACCCCGTCCCGGGCTATGGCTACACCTTC.